This T cell receptor (beta chain) originates from a study of blood T cell repertoires in COVID-19. The CDR3 length is 17 residues. Losses at the gene ends were 6 bases for V and 0 bases for J; bases not matched to a gene: 10. The germline gives CDR1 ENHRY, CDR2 SYGVKD. The repertoire was sequenced with immunoSEQ multiplex PCR; TCRdb's copy has only in-frame clones and lacks some. The sample comprises 250,000 to 350,000 clones, over 80% of which are singletons, and around 10% rests with the top ten. The sequencing input was PBMCs or T cells enriched from blood (not recorded which). The gene calls are TRBV10-3 and TRBJ1-1; 10 nucleotides align to TRBD1. The receptor's source is a woman in her late teens or twenties who had recovered from COVID-19. CDR3 sequence reads: CAIRPGQGTRMNTEAFF. The CDR3, as DNA: TGTGCCATCAGACCGGGACAGGGGACCCGTATGAACACTGAAGCTTTCTTT.